The 18 T cell receptor beta chains below come from one sample, sequenced in a study of blood T cell repertoires in COVID-19. Assay used: immunoSEQ multiplex PCR; TCRdb lists only in-frame clones, some missing. There are around 700,000 clones in the sample; about 90% occur only once, and about 0.26% lies in the top ten. The sequenced material came from peripheral blood. Source of these receptors: a woman aged 18-30 years with acute or convalescent COVID-19.

V and J are TRBV7-2 and TRBJ1-2; 8 positions agree with TRBD1. The length of the CDR3 is 16 residues. The V and J ends lost 1 base and 5 bases, in that order; junction bases with no gene match: 9. Germline CDR1 reads SGHTA; CDR2 reads FQGNSA. The CDR3, as DNA: TGTGCCAGCAGCTTAGGCTTCGCGGACAGGGATTATGGCTACACCTTC. Translating it yields CASSLGFADRDYGYTF.

The genes are TRBV9 and TRBJ1-4, with 9 positions matching TRBD1. The CDR3 consists of 17 residues. The V segment lost 4 bases and the J segment 5 bases; nucleotides outside the gene matches: 12. Germline values: CDR1 SGDLS, CDR2 YYNGEE. The CDR3 loop reads CASSPPPGTGKNEKLFF. The DNA for the CDR3 is TGTGCCAGCAGCCCACCCCCAGGGACAGGGAAGAATGAAAAACTGTTTTTT.

This chain links TRBV21-1 with TRBJ2-5; the table gives TRBD1 as D, unverified against the DNA. TRBV21-1 represents a pseudogene. This CDR3 region has 16 residues. The CDR3, as DNA: TGTGCCAGCAGCAAAGGGGACAGCTCCGTTCAAGAGACCCAGTACTTC. Translation gives CASSKGDSSVQETQYF.

The V gene is TRBV5-5, the J gene TRBJ1-2; no definite D call. In germline, CDR1 is SGHKS, CDR2 YYEKEE (reference sequence). Trimming left V 7 bases short and J 4 bases short, with 14 bases between. The CDR3 is 13 amino acids. In nucleotides, the CDR3 is TGTGCCAGCGGCATCCTGGAGGGCTATGGCTACACCTTC. Translation: CASGILEGYGYTF. Full variable domain (rest looked up from reference TRBV5-5 and TRBJ1-2): DAGVTQSPTHLIKTRGQQVTLRCSPISGHKSVSWYQQVLGQGPQFIFQYYEKEERGRGNFPDRFSARQFPNYSSELNVNALLLGDSALYLCASGILEGYGYTFGSGTRLTVV.

The chain links TRBV19 to TRBJ1-2; D is ambiguous. The CDR3 is 15 residues long. Germline CDR1 and CDR2: LNHDA and SQIVND (reference sequence). V lost 2 bases to trimming and J lost 4 bases, with 14 bases between them. The DNA of the CDR3 is TGTGCCAGTAGTATATCCCTACTCGGGATCTATGGCTACACCTTC. Translated: CASSISLLGIYGYTF.

The genes are TRBV4-3 and TRBJ2-1; TRBD2 matches 11 bases. The CDR3 is 16 amino acids. V was pared by 0 bases and J by 2 bases, with 0 bases of the junction left unmatched. The germline V gene has CDR1 LGHNA and CDR2 YSLEER. For the CDR3, the DNA is TGCGCCAGCAGCCAAGAGACTAGCGGGGCCTACAATGAGCAGTTCTTC. Translating it yields CASSQETSGAYNEQFF.

The rearrangement links TRBV4-3 to TRBJ1-1; 9 nucleotides align to TRBD1. There are 14 residues in the CDR3. V shed 1 base, J shed 4 bases, and the junction held 1 base outside the gene matches. Germline V gene sequence: CDR1 LGHNA, CDR2 YSLEER. The DNA of the CDR3 is TGCGCCAGCAGCCAAGGACAGGGGGTCACTGAAGCTTTCTTT. Protein product: CASSQGQGVTEAFF.

Written as DNA, the CDR3 is TGTGCCAGCAGCGGGAAAGGGACAGGGTTAAATGAGCAGTTCTTC. Encoded protein: CASSGKGTGLNEQFF. The chain links TRBV9 to TRBJ2-1; TRBD1 aligns across 9 bases. V dropped 3 bases and J dropped 7; count of bases not matched to a gene: 8. The CDR3 is 15 amino acids. CDR1 and CDR2 (germline): SGDLS, YYNGEE.

The V call is TRBV30, the J call TRBJ1-6, with D unresolved. Germline CDR1 GTSNPN, CDR2 SVGIG (reference sequence). The length of the CDR3 is 13 residues. Trimming removed 2 bases from V and 6 bases from J, with 8 bases in between. CDR3 nucleotides: TGTGCCTGGAGTATACAGAGTAATTCACCCCTCCACTTT. This codes for CAWSIQSNSPLHF. The entire variable domain, with the rest obtained from reference TRBV30 and TRBJ1-6, is as follows: SQTIHQWPATLVQPVGSPLSLECTVEGTSNPNLYWYRQAAGRGLQLLFYSVGIGQISSEVPQNLSASRPQDRQFILSSKKLLLSDSGFYLCAWSIQSNSPLHFGNGTRLTVT.

The chain is built from TRBV2 and TRBJ2-7; TRBD2 matches at 7 bases. After removal of 6 bases from V and 3 bases from J, the junction contained 14 bases not matched to a gene. The V gene's germline CDR1 is SNHLY and CDR2 FYNNEI. The CDR3 runs to 16 residues. CDR3 amino acids: CASRAHLRLADYEQYF. Here the CDR3 DNA reads TGTGCCAGCAGAGCTCACCTCCGGCTAGCGGACTACGAGCAGTACTTC.

The sample holds one count of this clone. The gene calls are TRBV27 and TRBJ1-2; D is possibly TRBD1 (5 bases). The V gene lost 6 bases and the J gene lost 2 bases, with 16 bases spanning the gap. Germline lookup yields CDR1 MNHEY and CDR2 SMNVEV (reference sequence). The CDR3 totals 15 residues. DNA for the CDR3: TGTGCCAGCAGGGGCTGGGGGGAAAGGAACTATGGCTACACCTTC. This translates into CASRGWGERNYGYTF.

V usage is TRBV5-1 and J usage is TRBJ2-3; a possible D gene is TRBD2 (5 bases). The germline V and J ends were trimmed by 4 bases and 3 bases, with 9 bases remaining between them. Germline V gives CDR1 SGHRS, CDR2 YFSETQ. The CDR3 runs to 13 residues. Written as DNA, the CDR3 is TGCGCCAGCAGCCTCGACTATACAGATACGCAGTATTTT. It is translated as CASSLDYTDTQYF.

Only a few counts were recorded for this clone. J is TRBJ2-2 and V is TRBV19; 9 bases are shared with TRBD1. The CDR3 totals 15 residues. CDR1 is LNHDA and CDR2 is SQIVND in the germline V gene (reference sequence). V dropped 6 bases and J dropped 4; count of bases not matched to a gene: 6. CDR3: CASRLTGGTTGELFF. The DNA of the CDR3 is TGTGCCAGTAGATTGACAGGGGGTACCACCGGGGAGCTGTTTTTT.

CDR3 sequence reads: CASKASGSYNEQFF. CDR3 sequence (DNA): TGTGCCAGTAAGGCTAGCGGGTCTTACAATGAGCAGTTCTTC. V is TRBV19 and J is TRBJ2-1; TRBD2 agrees at 8 bases. Per the germline V gene, CDR1 is LNHDA and CDR2 is SQIVND (reference sequence). The V and J ends lost 7 bases and 4 bases, in that order; junction bases with no gene match: 6. The CDR3 totals 14 residues. Full variable domain (remainder filled in from reference TRBV19 and TRBJ2-1): DGGITQSPKYLFRKEGQNVTLSCEQNLNHDAMYWYRQDPGQGLRLIYYSQIVNDFQKGDIAEGYSVSREKKESFPLTVTSAQKNPTAFYLCASKASGSYNEQFFGPGTRLTVL.

This chain uses TRBV2 with TRBJ2-7, with TRBD2 as a possible D gene (5 bases). V shed 8 bases and J shed 7 bases, with 12 bases lying between them. This CDR3 spans 11 amino acids. In germline, CDR1 is SNHLY, CDR2 FYNNEI. In nucleotides, the CDR3 is TGTGCCAGCGAAGAGGCGGGTGAGCAGTACTTC. Amino acid sequence: CASEEAGEQYF. Supplemented by reference TRBV2 and TRBJ2-7, the full variable domain reads EPEVTQTPSHQVTQMGQEVILRCVPISNHLYFYWYRQILGQKVEFLVSFYNNEISEKSEIFDDQFSVERPDGSNFTLKIRSTKLEDSAMYFCASEEAGEQYFGPGTRLTVT.

The genes are TRBV29-1 and TRBJ2-5, with 12 bases that match TRBD1. J lost 7 bases, V lost 5 bases, and 8 bases had no gene match. The CDR3 spans 14 residues. Germline-derived CDR1 and CDR2 are SQVTM and ANQGSEA. CDR3 sequence (DNA): TGCAGCGTTAACCGGGACAGGGGGCCGGGGACCCAGTACTTC. Translating gives CSVNRDRGPGTQYF.

A single count supports this clone. The rearrangement joins TRBV24-1 to TRBJ1-1; 9 bases are shared with TRBD1. Germline V gene sequence: CDR1 KGHDR, CDR2 SFDVKD. This CDR3 has 15 residues. Trimming at V came to 4 bases and at J to 5 bases, leaving 7 bases not matched to a gene. The CDR3 DNA reads as TGTGCCACCAGTGAGCGGGGACAGGGTAGAACTGAAGCTTTCTTT. It specifies CATSERGQGRTEAFF.

With regard to this clone: A much larger clone lies a single base off, so this may be a read error. The genes are TRBV2 and TRBJ1-2, with unresolved D. Germline lookup yields CDR1 SNHLY and CDR2 FYNNEI. Trimming pared 3 bases from V and 4 bases from J, leaving 3 bases between. This CDR3 is 11 amino acids long. CDR3 loop: CASSDGYGYTF. The DNA for the CDR3 is TGTGCCAGCAGTGACGGCTATGGCTACACCTTC.